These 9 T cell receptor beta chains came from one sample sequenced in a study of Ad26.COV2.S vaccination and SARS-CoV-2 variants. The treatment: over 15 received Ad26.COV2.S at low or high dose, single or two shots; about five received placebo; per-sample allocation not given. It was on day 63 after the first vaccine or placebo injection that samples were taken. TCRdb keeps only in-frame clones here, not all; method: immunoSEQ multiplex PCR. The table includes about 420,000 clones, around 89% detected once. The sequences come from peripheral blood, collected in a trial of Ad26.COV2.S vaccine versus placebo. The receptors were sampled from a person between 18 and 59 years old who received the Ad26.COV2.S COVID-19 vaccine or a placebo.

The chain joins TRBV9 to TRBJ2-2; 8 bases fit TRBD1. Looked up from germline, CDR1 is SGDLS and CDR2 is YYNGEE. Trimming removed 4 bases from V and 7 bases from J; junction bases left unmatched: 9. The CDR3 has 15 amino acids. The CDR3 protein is CASSITGGPGGELFF. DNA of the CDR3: TGTGCCAGCAGCATAACAGGGGGGCCGGGCGGGGAGCTGTTTTTT.

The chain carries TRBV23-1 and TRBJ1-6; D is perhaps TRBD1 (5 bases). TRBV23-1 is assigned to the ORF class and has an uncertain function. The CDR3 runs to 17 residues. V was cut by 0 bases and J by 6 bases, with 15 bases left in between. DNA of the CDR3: TGCGCCAGCAGTCAATCGGATCTCAGGGTTGGTAATTCACCCCTCCACTTT. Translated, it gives CASSQSDLRVGNSPLHF.

CDR3 DNA sequence: TGTGCCAGCAGCTTATCCCGGGAGACCCAGTACTTC. Its translation is CASSLSRETQYF. The genes are TRBV7-8 and TRBJ2-5; no reliable D call. CDR3 length equals 12 residues. Looked up from germline, CDR1 is SGHVS and CDR2 is FQNEAQ. The V gene lost 2 bases and the J gene lost 5 bases, with 6 bases spanning the gap. The variable domain in full, with the rest retrieved from reference TRBV7-8 and TRBJ2-5, is GAGVSQSPRYKVAKRGQDVALRCDPISGHVSLFWYQQALGQGPEFLTYFQNEAQLDKSGLPSDRFFAERPEGSVSTLKIQRTQQEDSAVYLCASSLSRETQYFGPGTRLLVL.

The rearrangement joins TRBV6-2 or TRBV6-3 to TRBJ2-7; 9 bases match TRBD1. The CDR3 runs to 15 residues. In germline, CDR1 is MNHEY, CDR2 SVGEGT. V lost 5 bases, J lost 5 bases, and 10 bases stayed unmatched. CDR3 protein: CASSPHRDREHEQYF. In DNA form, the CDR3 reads TGTGCCAGCAGTCCCCACCGGGACAGGGAACACGAGCAGTACTTC.

CDR3 DNA sequence: TGCAGCGTTGATAGGCTAGCGGGGGGGGAGACCCAGTACTTC. Translating it yields CSVDRLAGGETQYF. The J gene is TRBJ2-5, the V gene TRBV29-1, with 12 positions matching TRBD2. The V gene's germline CDR1 is SQVTM and CDR2 ANQGSEA. The CDR3 totals 14 residues. The ends lost 3 bases at V and 5 bases at J; junction bases unmatched: 4.

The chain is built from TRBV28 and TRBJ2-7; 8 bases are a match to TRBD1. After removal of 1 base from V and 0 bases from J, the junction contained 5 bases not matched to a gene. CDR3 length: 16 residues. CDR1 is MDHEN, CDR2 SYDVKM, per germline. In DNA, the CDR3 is TGTGCCAGCAGTTTATCAGGGGGCGATTCCTCCTACGAGCAGTACTTC. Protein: CASSLSGGDSSYEQYF.

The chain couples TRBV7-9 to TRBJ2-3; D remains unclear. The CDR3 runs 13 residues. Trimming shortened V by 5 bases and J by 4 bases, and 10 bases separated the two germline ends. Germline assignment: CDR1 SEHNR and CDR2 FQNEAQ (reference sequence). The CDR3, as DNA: TGTGCCAGCAGCGCCGTAGCAGCAGATACGCAGTATTTT. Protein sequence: CASSAVAADTQYF.

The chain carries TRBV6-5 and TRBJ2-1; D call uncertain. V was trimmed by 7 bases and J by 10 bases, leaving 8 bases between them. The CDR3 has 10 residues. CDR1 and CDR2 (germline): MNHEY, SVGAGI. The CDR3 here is CASNHGEQFF. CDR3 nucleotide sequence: TGTGCCAGCAATCACGGGGAGCAGTTCTTC.

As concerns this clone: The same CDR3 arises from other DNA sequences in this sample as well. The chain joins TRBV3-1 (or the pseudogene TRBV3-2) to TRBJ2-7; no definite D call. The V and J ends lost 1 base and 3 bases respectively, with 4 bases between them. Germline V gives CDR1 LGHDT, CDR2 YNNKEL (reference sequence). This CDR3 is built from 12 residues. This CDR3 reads CASSQAGYEQYF. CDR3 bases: TGTGCCAGCAGCCAAGCGGGCTACGAGCAGTACTTC.